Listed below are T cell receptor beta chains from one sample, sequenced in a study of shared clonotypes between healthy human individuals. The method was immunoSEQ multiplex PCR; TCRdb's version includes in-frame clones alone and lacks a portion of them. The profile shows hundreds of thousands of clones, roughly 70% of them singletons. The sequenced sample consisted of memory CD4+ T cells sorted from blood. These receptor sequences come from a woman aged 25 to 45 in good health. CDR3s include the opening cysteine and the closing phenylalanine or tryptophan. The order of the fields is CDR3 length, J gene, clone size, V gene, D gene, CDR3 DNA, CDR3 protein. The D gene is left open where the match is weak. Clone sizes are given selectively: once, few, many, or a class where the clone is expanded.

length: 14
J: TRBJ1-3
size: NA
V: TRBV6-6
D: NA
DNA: TGTGCCAGCAGTTCCCTCGGCTCTGGAAACACCATATATTTT
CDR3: CASSSLGSGNTIYF

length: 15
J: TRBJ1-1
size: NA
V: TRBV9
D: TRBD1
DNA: TGTGCCAGCAGCCCACGACAGGGAATGAACACTGAAGCTTTCTTT
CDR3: CASSPRQGMNTEAFF

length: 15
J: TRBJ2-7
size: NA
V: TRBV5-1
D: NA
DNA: TGCGCCAGCAGCCTGCCGGGGTCCACCGCGGGCGAGCAGTACTTC
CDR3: CASSLPGSTAGEQYF

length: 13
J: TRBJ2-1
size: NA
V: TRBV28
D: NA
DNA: TGTGCCAGTACACTACACCTGCGGGACAAAACTTTCTTC
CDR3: CASTLHLRDKTFF

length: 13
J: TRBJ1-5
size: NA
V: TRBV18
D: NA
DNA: TGTGCCAGCTCACCGGGGGGGGACCAGCCCCAGCATTTT
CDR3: CASSPGGDQPQHF

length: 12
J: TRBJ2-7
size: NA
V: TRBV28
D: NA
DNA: TGTGCCAGCAGTAGCCAGGCCTACGAGCAGTACTTC
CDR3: CASSSQAYEQYF

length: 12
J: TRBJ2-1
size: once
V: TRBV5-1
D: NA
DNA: TGCGCCAGCAGCCCCCCAGCTGTTGAGCAGTTCTTC
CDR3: CASSPPAVEQFF

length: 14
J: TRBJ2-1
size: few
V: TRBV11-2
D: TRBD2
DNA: TGTGCCAGCAGCTTAGCGGGAGGCTACAATGAGCAGTTCTTC
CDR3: CASSLAGGYNEQFF

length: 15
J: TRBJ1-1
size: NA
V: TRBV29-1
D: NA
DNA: TGCAGCGTTGGGGATCCACTTCAGGGGAACACTGAAGCTTTCTTT
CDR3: CSVGDPLQGNTEAFF

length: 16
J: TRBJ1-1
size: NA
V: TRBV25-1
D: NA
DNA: TGTGCCAGCAGTGAATCTGGCGGGTTGAGGTCCACTGAAGCTTTCTTT
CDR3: CASSESGGLRSTEAFF

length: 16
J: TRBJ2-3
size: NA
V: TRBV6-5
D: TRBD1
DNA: TGTGCCAGCAGTTACTCACAGGGGGGAGGCACAGATACGCAGTATTTT
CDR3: CASSYSQGGGTDTQYF

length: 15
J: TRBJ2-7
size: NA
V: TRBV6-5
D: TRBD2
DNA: TGTGCCAGCAGCTTTGGGACTAGCGGTCGGTACGAGCAGTACTTC
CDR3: CASSFGTSGRYEQYF

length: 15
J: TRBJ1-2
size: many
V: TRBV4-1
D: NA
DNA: TGCGCCAGCAGCCAAGATCGGGCCCTCTCCAATGGCTACACCTTC
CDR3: CASSQDRALSNGYTF

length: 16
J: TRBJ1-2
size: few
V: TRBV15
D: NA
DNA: TGTGCCACCAGCAGAGAAGGCTCCACCGGGTCCCATGGCTACACCTTC
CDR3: CATSREGSTGSHGYTF

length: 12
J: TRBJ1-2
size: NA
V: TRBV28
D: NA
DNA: TGTGCCAGCAGTTTCCAGAATTATGGCTACACCTTC
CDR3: CASSFQNYGYTF

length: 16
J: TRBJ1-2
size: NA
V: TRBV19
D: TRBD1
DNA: TGTGCCAGTAGGACGCACCCGGGACAGGGGAACTATGGCTACACCTTC
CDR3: CASRTHPGQGNYGYTF